The 12 T cell receptor beta chains reported below all come from one sample, sequenced in a study of PD-1 blockade in mismatch repair-deficient tumors. Antigen specificity for these receptors is unknown. The assay was immunoSEQ multiplex PCR, and TCRdb's table has in-frame clones only and misses some. The sample lists roughly 14,000 clones, about 86% seen once, with approximately 5% in the top ten. Time point noted: roughly 11-day in vitro stimulation with candidate neoantigen peptide 6. The sequencing used cells cultured in vitro, collected from a patient treated with pembrolizumab. Receptors originate from an adult with mismatch repair-deficient cancer.

The V and J genes are TRBV27 and TRBJ1-2; D is undetermined. The germline gives CDR1 MNHEY, CDR2 SMNVEV (reference sequence). This CDR3 is 13 amino acids long. Trimming cost V 8 bases and J 4 bases, with 14 bases left between them. The CDR3 sequence: CASAPNRLYGYTF. The CDR3 DNA is TGTGCCAGCGCCCCCAACAGACTCTATGGCTACACCTTC.

V usage is TRBV5-4 and J usage is TRBJ2-3, with 14 bases identical to TRBD2. Looked up from germline, CDR1 is SGHNT and CDR2 is YYREEE (reference sequence). V shed 4 bases and J 6 bases; nucleotides not matched to a gene: 16. CDR3 length: 19 residues. The CDR3 reads CASSTRGLAGVAIGDTQYF. CDR3 nucleotide sequence: TGTGCCAGCAGCACCCGGGGACTAGCGGGGGTTGCCATCGGGGATACGCAGTATTTT.

This chain links TRBV7-8 with TRBJ2-1; perhaps TRBD2 as D (5 bases). The V gene lost 3 bases and the J gene lost 4 bases, with 13 bases spanning the gap. The CDR3 consists of 15 residues. The germline V gene has CDR1 SGHVS and CDR2 FQNEAQ. The CDR3 loop reads CASSLVGGWYNEQFF. The CDR3 DNA reads as TGTGCCAGCAGCTTGGTTGGAGGATGGTACAATGAGCAGTTCTTC. Filled out from reference TRBV7-8 and TRBJ2-1, the complete variable domain reads GAGVSQSPRYKVAKRGQDVALRCDPISGHVSLFWYQQALGQGPEFLTYFQNEAQLDKSGLPSDRFFAERPEGSVSTLKIQRTQQEDSAVYLCASSLVGGWYNEQFFGPGTRLTVL.

The V gene is TRBV29-1, the J gene TRBJ2-3, with D maybe TRBD2 (6 bases). V lost 6 bases and J 11 bases, leaving 18 bases between the germline ends. The CDR3 has 12 residues. Germline assignment: CDR1 SQVTM and CDR2 ANQGSEA. This CDR3 is CSVGGGPGQQYF. CDR3 bases: TGCAGCGTGGGGGGTGGACCGGGGCAGCAGTATTTT.

J is TRBJ1-3 and V is TRBV7-8, with 8 bases that match TRBD1. With 1 base clipped from V and 4 bases from J, the junction kept 6 bases outside the gene matches. This CDR3 has 16 residues. Germline V gives CDR1 SGHVS, CDR2 FQNEAQ. CDR3 nucleotides: TGTGCCAGCAGCTTAGGAGGACAGGGATACGGAAACACCATATATTTT. Translating gives CASSLGGQGYGNTIYF.

Concerning this clone itself: Sequence at one end of the junction differs from germline and may be a read error. The chain joins TRBV6-1 to TRBJ1-5, with D unresolved. The CDR3 is 14 residues long. From germline, CDR1 is MNHNS and CDR2 SASEGT. The chain's CDR3 is CASSTRVSDQPQHF. The CDR3 coding sequence is TGTGCCAGCAGTACCCGGGTTAGCGATCAGCCCCAGCATTTT.

In this sample, this clone turned up once. The rearrangement links TRBV2 to TRBJ1-2, with no clear D. Germline V gene data show CDR1 as SNHLY and CDR2 as FYNNEI. The CDR3 sequence is 15 residues long. Trimming shortened V by 1 base and J by 3 bases, and 12 bases separated the two germline ends. The CDR3 is CASSEGRTLDYGYTF. The CDR3 DNA reads TGTGCCAGCAGTGAAGGCAGAACCCTTGACTATGGCTACACCTTC.

This sequence joins TRBV7-2 and TRBJ2-5, with no clear D. CDR3 length: 12 amino acids. V lost 4 bases and J 0 bases, leaving 3 bases between the germline ends. Germline CDR1 is SGHTA and CDR2 is FQGNSA. Written as DNA, the CDR3 is TGTGCCAGCAGCTCGTACCAAGAGACCCAGTACTTC. It is translated as CASSSYQETQYF.

The chain recombines TRBV18 with TRBJ2-7, with TRBD1 identical over 9 bases. CDR3 length: 14 residues. Germline values: CDR1 KGHSH, CDR2 LQKENI. V was clipped by 4 bases and J by 7 bases; unmatched bases: 8. The CDR3 DNA reads as TGTGCCAGCTCACAAGTACAGGGGGCTGGGGAGCAGTACTTC. Its protein product is CASSQVQGAGEQYF.

The chain joins TRBV28 to TRBJ1-1; 7 bases fit TRBD1. The CDR3 spans 14 residues. The germline gives CDR1 MDHEN, CDR2 SYDVKM. Germline trimming cut 8 bases from V and 6 bases from J; bases unmatched to any gene: 12. In DNA form, the CDR3 reads TGTGCCAGCGTTCGCAGGGGGTCTCCTCCTGAAGCTTTCTTT. This codes for CASVRRGSPPEAFF.

The chain recombines TRBV27 with TRBJ2-7, with 12 nucleotides matching TRBD2. The V and J ends lost 1 base and 4 bases, in that order; junction bases with no gene match: 5. The germline CDR1 and CDR2 sequences are MNHEY and SMNVEV (reference sequence). The CDR3 has 16 residues. DNA of the CDR3: TGTGCCAGCAGTTTATGGGGGACTAGCGGGCAGTACGAGCAGTACTTC. Translated: CASSLWGTSGQYEQYF.

This chain joins TRBV2 and TRBJ2-1; 11 positions agree with TRBD2. Germline V lookup: CDR1 SNHLY, CDR2 FYNNEI. V lost 7 bases, J lost 5 bases, and 7 bases stayed unmatched. This CDR3 has 15 amino acids. This chain's CDR3 is CASKLTSGSDNEQFF. The CDR3 nucleotides read TGTGCCAGCAAACTCACTAGCGGGAGCGACAATGAGCAGTTCTTC.